This T cell receptor (beta chain) was sequenced in a study of T-cell memory formation after mild COVID-19. About the research overall: Clusters were largely donor specific.

CDR3 length: 16 amino acids. The ends lost 3 bases at V and 4 bases at J; junction bases unmatched: 4. Per germline, CDR1 MGHRA and CDR2 YSYEKL. There are a few counts of this clonotype. Its specificity is not known. Study results and limitations: A subset of responding clones appeared in pre-infection memory, suggesting cross-reactive memory joined.

TCRdb passed the 5' RACE reads through MiXCR, listing each CDR3 protein once. The table records some 120,000 distinct CDR3 sequences, more than 15% of them present only once. This TCR came from a man in his late teens or twenties who had mild COVID-19 (a few samples of this study predate the infection). Cell type and time point are not known. The chain combines TRBV4-1 with TRBJ2-3, with 13 bases aligning to TRBD2. The sample consisted of PBMCs or a T cell subset sorted from them (not recorded which). This chain's CDR3 is CASSQTSGGISDTQYF. CDR3 in DNA: TGCGCCAGCAGCCAGACTAGCGGGGGGATATCAGATACGCAGTATTTT.